These T cell receptor beta chains were read from a single sample in a study of T cell responses to AZD1222 COVID-19 vaccine. Sequenced by immunoSEQ multiplex PCR; TCRdb stores in-frame clones only, minus some. Of some 150,000 clones listed, roughly 87% are singletons. Material: peripheral blood, obtained 28 days after the second AZD1222 dose. The receptors were gathered from an adult who received the AZD1222 COVID-19 vaccine. Both conserved end residues are part of each CDR3. Fields, in order: V gene, J gene, clone size, D gene, CDR3 protein, CDR3 DNA. A D gene is named only where the DNA matches it firmly. Size values are once, few and many counts, or a class for expanded clones, and some rows have none.

TRBV5-1	TRBJ2-2	-	-	CASSLDSFNTGELFF	TGCGCCAGCAGCTTGGACAGCTTCAACACCGGGGAGCTGTTTTTT
TRBV7-2	TRBJ2-2	once	-	CASSSIYREGGGELFF	TGTGCCAGCAGCTCCATATACAGGGAAGGTGGCGGGGAGCTGTTTTTT
TRBV24-1	TRBJ2-2	-	TRBD1	CATRGTANTGELFF	TGTGCCACCAGGGGGACAGCGAACACCGGGGAGCTGTTTTTT
TRBV19	TRBJ2-3	-	TRBD1	CASKPTGDTQYF	TGTGCCAGTAAGCCGACAGGGGATACGCAGTATTTT
TRBV19	TRBJ1-2	-	TRBD1	CASSIETGGASFYGYTF	TGTGCCAGTAGTATAGAGACAGGGGGCGCTTCTTTCTATGGCTACACCTTC
TRBV6-5	TRBJ1-6	-	-	CASSYGGTRPLHF	TGTGCCAGCAGTTACGGTGGAACACGACCCCTCCACTTT
TRBV15	TRBJ1-6	-	-	CATSRVSLNSPLHF	TGTGCCACCAGCAGGGTCTCTCTAAATTCACCCCTCCACTTT
TRBV5-8	TRBJ1-2	-	-	CASSLALAGYQGGYTF	TGTGCCAGCAGCTTGGCCCTGGCAGGGTATCAGGGCGGCTACACCTTC
TRBV15	TRBJ2-5	-	-	CATSALGGETQYF	TGTGCCACCAGCGCTCTAGGGGGAGAGACCCAGTACTTC
TRBV19	TRBJ1-5	once	-	CASSTMTNQPQHF	TGTGCCAGTAGTACAATGACTAATCAGCCCCAGCATTTT
TRBV11-2	TRBJ2-5	-	-	CASSSLVETQYF	TGTGCCAGCAGTTCCCTAGTGGAGACCCAGTACTTC
TRBV11-2	TRBJ2-7	-	-	CASSSLRGGSGEQYF	TGTGCCAGCAGCTCCCTACGGGGAGGCTCGGGGGAGCAGTACTTC
TRBV3-1/TRBV3-2	TRBJ2-1	-	TRBD2	CASSQDSGLAGVAGHEQFF	TGTGCCAGCAGCCAAGATTCGGGACTAGCGGGAGTGGCCGGCCATGAGCAGTTCTTC
TRBV6-1	TRBJ1-2	-	-	CASAGTFNYGYTF	TGTGCCAGCGCAGGGACCTTTAACTATGGCTACACCTTC
TRBV10-1	TRBJ2-7	-	-	CASSGGTRANEQYF	TGCGCCAGCAGTGGCGGGACAAGAGCCAACGAGCAGTACTTC
TRBV18	TRBJ1-2	-	-	CASSPPPDWRELYYGYTF	TGTGCCAGCTCACCACCCCCCGACTGGCGGGAGCTGTACTATGGCTACACCTTC
TRBV10-3	TRBJ1-1	-	-	CATSTGLNTEAFF	TGTGCCACCTCGACGGGCCTCAACACTGAAGCTTTCTTT
TRBV18	TRBJ2-3	-	TRBD1	CASSLGTASTDTQYF	TGTGCCAGCTCGCTAGGGACAGCTAGCACAGATACGCAGTATTTT
TRBV7-7	TRBJ2-5	-	-	CASSQSGHPIETQYF	TGTGCTAGCAGCCAATCGGGACACCCCATTGAGACCCAGTACTTC
TRBV2	TRBJ2-7	once	-	CASSATGSTSGYEQYF	TGTGCCAGCAGTGCGACAGGCTCCACCTCCGGCTACGAGCAGTACTTC
TRBV7-2	TRBJ2-7	-	-	CASSLGGTFREQYF	TGTGCCAGCAGTCTCGGGGGCACCTTTAGGGAGCAGTACTTC
TRBV2	TRBJ1-1	-	-	CASTRGAGRNTEAFF	TGTGCCAGCACGCGGGGGGCCGGGAGAAACACTGAAGCTTTCTTT
TRBV5-1	TRBJ2-4	few	TRBD2	CASSLALAGEFTQYF	TGCGCCAGCAGCTTGGCTCTAGCGGGGGAATTTACGCAGTACTTC
TRBV7-2	TRBJ1-1	few	TRBD1	CASSPGQGGGTEAFF	TGTGCCAGCAGCCCGGGACAGGGAGGAGGCACTGAAGCTTTCTTT
TRBV9	TRBJ2-7	-	TRBD2	CASSGSSGDSYEQYF	TGTGCCAGCAGCGGATCTAGCGGGGACTCCTACGAGCAGTACTTC
TRBV6-2/TRBV6-3	TRBJ2-2	-	TRBD2	CASSPFSGVAGVTGELFF	TGTGCCAGCAGTCCCTTCTCGGGCGTAGCGGGAGTCACCGGGGAGCTGTTTTTT
TRBV7-8	TRBJ1-1	-	-	CASSPQELRGAFF	TGTGCCAGCAGCCCCCAGGAGCTTCGAGGAGCTTTCTTT
TRBV7-6	TRBJ1-4	-	TRBD1	CASSPRDRTNEKLFF	TGTGCCAGCAGCCCTCGGGACAGGACTAATGAAAAACTGTTTTTT
TRBV6-1	TRBJ2-1	-	-	CASTHSGPEQFF	TGTGCCAGCACCCATAGCGGCCCTGAACAGTTCTTC